These 20 T cell receptor beta chains were all obtained from the same sample, sequenced in a study of OX40 agonist ivuxolimab in advanced cancers. Measured with immunoSEQ multiplex PCR; TCRdb has only the in-frame clones, and not every one. In the table there are 73,000 or so clones, more than 75% of which are singletons. This material consisted of CD4+ or CD8+ T cells sorted from blood, taken in a trial of the OX40 agonist ivuxolimab. The receptor source for this set is an adult with an advanced solid tumor such as melanoma, head and neck, liver or kidney cancer.

The chain employs TRBV4-1 and TRBJ1-1; D unresolved. Trimming shortened V by 1 base and J by 11 bases, and 17 bases separated the two germline ends. CDR1 and CDR2 from the germline V gene are MGHRA and YSYEKL. This CDR3 is built from 14 residues. For the CDR3, the DNA is TGCGCCAGCAGCCAAGTTGCGGGTTTCGTTGAGGCTTTCTTT. It encodes CASSQVAGFVEAFF.

The J gene is TRBJ2-1, the V gene TRBV27; D is unresolved. CDR1 is MNHEY and CDR2 is SMNVEV in the germline V gene (reference sequence). V was clipped by 0 bases and J by 8 bases, with 14 bases between them. The CDR3 has 15 amino acids. The CDR3 sequence is CASSLSILGVDEQFF. The DNA of the CDR3 is TGTGCCAGCAGTTTATCGATCCTTGGTGTGGATGAGCAGTTCTTC.

CDR3 DNA: TGTGCCAGCAGTCCTTTGGGTGCTAATGAAAAACTGTTTTTT. As protein: CASSPLGANEKLFF. The J gene is TRBJ1-4, the V gene TRBV2; the D is unclear. Germline V gene sequence: CDR1 SNHLY, CDR2 FYNNEI. CDR3 length: 14 residues. The germline V and J ends were trimmed by 5 bases and 3 bases, with 10 bases remaining between them.

This chain joins TRBV5-1 and TRBJ2-3; 8 bases line up with TRBD2. Germline CDR1 SGHRS, CDR2 YFSETQ. V was pared by 7 bases and J by 6 bases, with 16 bases of the junction left unmatched. CDR3 length: 16 amino acids. The CDR3 DNA is TGCGCCAGCGTTGGCGGGGCCAGCGGGAGATCGGATACGCAGTATTTT. Residues: CASVGGASGRSDTQYF. The entire variable domain, with the rest obtained from reference TRBV5-1 and TRBJ2-3, is as follows: KAGVTQTPRYLIKTRGQQVTLSCSPISGHRSVSWYQQTPGQGLQFLFEYFSETQRNKGNFPGRFSGRQFSNSRSEMNVSTLELGDSALYLCASVGGASGRSDTQYFGPGTRLTVL.

The chain is built from TRBV5-1 and TRBJ1-2; D may be TRBD1 (5 bases). The CDR3 is 13 amino acids. Germline lookup yields CDR1 SGHRS and CDR2 YFSETQ. Trimming took 1 base from V and 8 from J, leaving 12 bases between them. The CDR3 sequence is CASSLRGTAGYTF. Written as DNA, the CDR3 is TGCGCCAGCAGCTTGAGAGGGACGGCGGGCTACACCTTC.

Concerning this clone: A much larger clonotype is one base distant, so this may be a read error. The chain combines TRBV5-4 with TRBJ1-1; D is unresolved. CDR1 is SGHNT and CDR2 is YYREEE in the germline V gene (reference sequence). V was cut by 0 bases and J by 1 base, with 4 bases left in between. This CDR3 comprises 13 residues. CDR3 protein: CASSLEGNTEAFF. CDR3 nucleotides: TGTGCCAGCAGCTTGGAGGGGAACACTGAAGCTTTCTTT.

In this sample, this clone turned up a few times. The chain combines TRBV7-2 with TRBJ2-7; D might be TRBD1 (6 bases). From germline, CDR1 is SGHTA and CDR2 FQGNSA. The CDR3 sequence is 13 residues long. V was pared by 0 bases and J by 5 bases, with 8 bases between. The CDR3 DNA sequence: TGTGCCAGCAGCTTAGCGGGGGCCCACGAGCAGTACTTC. As protein: CASSLAGAHEQYF.

The rearrangement uses TRBV28 and TRBJ1-4; D is perhaps TRBD1 (5 bases). This CDR3 comprises 13 residues. The germline V gene has CDR1 MDHEN and CDR2 SYDVKM. The V and J ends lost 6 bases and 4 bases respectively, with 9 bases between them. CDR3 loop: CASRGANNEKLFF. The CDR3 DNA reads TGTGCCAGCAGAGGGGCCAATAATGAAAAACTGTTTTTT.

The chain joins TRBV5-1 to TRBJ2-5, with a tentative D call TRBD2 (6 bases). The CDR3 loop spans 13 amino acids. With 4 bases removed from V and 5 bases from J, the gap between germline ends came to 12 bases. Germline assignment: CDR1 SGHRS and CDR2 YFSETQ. The DNA of the CDR3 is TGCGCCAGCAGCCCGGGAGCCGGGGAGACCCAGTACTTC. Its protein is CASSPGAGETQYF.

This clone was detected only a few times. The genes are TRBV29-1 and TRBJ1-1; D is uncertain. Trimming left V 5 bases short and J 0 bases short, with 10 bases between. Germline CDR1 is SQVTM and CDR2 is ANQGSEA. This CDR3 has 13 amino acids. CDR3 region: CSVRRALNTEAFF. The CDR3 nucleotides read TGCAGCGTTCGCCGGGCGTTGAACACTGAAGCTTTCTTT. The full variable domain, with the rest looked up from reference TRBV29-1 and TRBJ1-1, is SAVISQKPSRDICQRGTSLTIQCQVDSQVTMMFWYRQQPGQSLTLIATANQGSEATYESGFVIDKFPISRPNLTFSTLTVSNMSPEDSSIYLCSVRRALNTEAFFGQGTRLTVV.

The rearrangement links TRBV2 to TRBJ2-5; 7 bases align to TRBD1. The last part of the DNA fits TRBJ2-7 better; the J call may be wrong. The CDR3 spans 13 residues. Germline-derived CDR1 and CDR2 are SNHLY and FYNNEI. CDR3 nucleotides: TGTGCCAGCCAGACGACAGGGACCTACGAGCAGTACTTC. It codes for CASQTTGTYEQYF.

The chain carries TRBV19 and TRBJ1-5; 8 nucleotides match TRBD1. From germline, CDR1 is LNHDA and CDR2 SQIVND (reference sequence). This CDR3 contains 14 residues. V lost 7 bases, J lost 5 bases, and 7 bases stayed unmatched. This chain's CDR3 is CASTPPGGYQPQHF. CDR3 sequence (DNA): TGTGCCAGTACCCCACCAGGGGGCTATCAGCCCCAGCATTTT. The full variable domain, its missing parts supplied by reference TRBV19 and TRBJ1-5, is DGGITQSPKYLFRKEGQNVTLSCEQNLNHDAMYWYRQDPGQGLRLIYYSQIVNDFQKGDIAEGYSVSREKKESFPLTVTSAQKNPTAFYLCASTPPGGYQPQHFGDGTRLSIL.

The chain couples TRBV5-1 to TRBJ2-2; possible D gene TRBD1, 6 bases. V was cut by 0 bases and J by 7 bases, with 13 bases left in between. Per the germline V gene, CDR1 is SGHRS and CDR2 is YFSETQ. This CDR3 is built from 15 residues. CDR3 protein: CASSLVAGVGGELFF. CDR3 bases: TGCGCCAGCAGCTTGGTGGCAGGGGTAGGCGGGGAGCTGTTTTTT. The full variable domain, with the rest looked up from reference TRBV5-1 and TRBJ2-2, is KAGVTQTPRYLIKTRGQQVTLSCSPISGHRSVSWYQQTPGQGLQFLFEYFSETQRNKGNFPGRFSGRQFSNSRSEMNVSTLELGDSALYLCASSLVAGVGGELFFGEGSRLTVL.

The chain recombines TRBV19 with TRBJ1-5; no reliable D call. The length of the CDR3 is 15 residues. Trimming stripped 6 bases from V and 2 bases from J, with 14 bases between. Germline lookup yields CDR1 LNHDA and CDR2 SQIVND (reference sequence). The CDR3 DNA reads TGTGCCAGTAGACCAAATCCGGGCGGCAATCAGCCCCAGCATTTT. As protein: CASRPNPGGNQPQHF.

V and J are TRBV7-9 and TRBJ1-2; the D gene is possibly TRBD1 (5 bases). CDR1 SEHNR and CDR2 FQNEAQ come from the germline V gene (reference sequence). The V and J ends lost 2 bases and 8 bases respectively, with 15 bases between them. There are 14 residues in the CDR3. Here the CDR3 DNA reads TGTGCCAGCAGCTTACAAGGCCGAGGGGTGGGCTACACCTTC. This translates into CASSLQGRGVGYTF. The full variable domain, its missing parts supplied by reference TRBV7-9 and TRBJ1-2, is DTGVSQNPRHKITKRGQNVTFRCDPISEHNRLYWYRQTLGQGPEFLTYFQNEAQLEKSRLLSDRFSAERPKGSFSTLEIQRTEQGDSAMYLCASSLQGRGVGYTFGSGTRLTVV.

This sequence joins TRBV11-1 and TRBJ2-1; TRBD2 agrees at 7 bases. The V gene end was trimmed by 5 bases and the J gene end by 6 bases; junction bases not matched to a gene: 10. The germline V gene encodes CDR1 SGHAT and CDR2 FQDESV (reference sequence). The CDR3 covers 15 residues. The DNA for the CDR3 is TGTGCCAGCAGCCCGCGACAGCCGGGGGGCAATGAGCAGTTCTTC. Protein sequence: CASSPRQPGGNEQFF.

V gene TRBV10-1 combines with J gene TRBJ2-3; no clear D. Between the trimmed V and J ends, which lost 3 bases and 0 bases, there was a span of 7 bases. Looked up from germline, CDR1 is WNHNN and CDR2 is SYGVQD (reference sequence). CDR3 length equals 14 residues. The CDR3, as DNA: TGCGCCAGCAGTGATGGTGGGAGCACAGATACGCAGTATTTT. It yields the protein CASSDGGSTDTQYF.

The J gene is TRBJ2-5, the V gene TRBV7-2, with 7 bases matching TRBD1. Germline CDR1 is SGHTA and CDR2 is FQGNSA. The CDR3 covers 16 residues. The V gene end was trimmed by 4 bases and the J gene end by 2 bases; junction bases not matched to a gene: 10. The CDR3 DNA is TGTGCCAGCAGCTCCCGAGACCGGGACAGACAAGAGACCCAGTACTTC. Translating gives CASSSRDRDRQETQYF.

This chain joins TRBV5-4 and TRBJ2-5; tentative D call: TRBD2 (6 bases). The V end was cut by 0 bases, the J end by 4 bases, with 13 bases between. The CDR3 sequence is 15 residues long. Germline-derived CDR1 and CDR2 are SGHNT and YYREEE (reference sequence). The CDR3 loop is CASSLGLADLETQYF. The CDR3 nucleotides are TGTGCCAGCAGCTTGGGGTTAGCGGACCTAGAGACCCAGTACTTC.

The chain links TRBV28 to TRBJ2-6, with D hard to call. V was pared by 5 bases and J by 4 bases, with 15 bases between. The CDR3 consists of 16 residues. From germline, CDR1 is MDHEN and CDR2 SYDVKM. CDR3 region: CASSPTGAPGANVLTF. The CDR3 nucleotides read TGTGCCAGCAGTCCCACCGGCGCCCCCGGGGCCAACGTCCTGACTTTC.